Below, 10 T cell receptor beta chains from the same sample are listed, as sequenced in a study of CD8 T cells in ankylosing spondylitis. TCRdb reprocessed the 5' RACE reads with MiXCR, giving one entry per CDR3 protein. The sample lists 200,000 to 250,000 distinct CDR3 sequences; over 9.5% were seen once. Sequenced input: blood, either unsorted or a sorted T cell fraction (not recorded which). All receptors come from a male donor with ankylosing spondylitis or in good health (not recorded which).

This chain connects TRBV10-3 to TRBJ2-1; D could derive from TRBD1 or TRBD2 (6 bases each). Germline-derived CDR1 and CDR2 are ENHRY and SYGVKD. The CDR3 has 13 amino acids. Between the trimmed V and J ends, which lost 6 bases and 8 bases, there was a span of 14 bases. The DNA of the CDR3 is TGTGCCATCAGAGGGGGGAGAGGCGATGAGCAGTTCTTC. It is translated as CAIRGGRGDEQFF.

The chain carries TRBV29-1 and TRBJ1-1; perhaps TRBD1 as D (5 bases). Germline V lookup: CDR1 SQVTM, CDR2 ANQGSEA. The CDR3 length is 12 residues. The V and J ends lost 6 bases and 3 bases respectively, with 11 bases between them. CDR3 sequence (DNA): TGCAGCGTGTCCCGGGGGGACACTGAAGCTTTCTTT. Translation: CSVSRGDTEAFF.

In this sample, this clonotype turned up many times. The rearrangement uses TRBV21-1 and TRBJ1-2; TRBD1 is the table's D call, not checked against the DNA. TRBV21-1 is a listed pseudogene. This CDR3 has 15 residues. The CDR3 nucleotides read TGTGCCAGCAGCAAGAAGGGACAGGGGGCGCAAGGCTACACCTTC. It encodes CASSKKGQGAQGYTF.

This clonotype has a count of ten or more. The genes are TRBV5-1 and TRBJ2-5; no definite D call. The CDR3 loop spans 14 amino acids. V gave up 0 bases and J gave up 0 bases, with 6 bases separating them. Germline CDR1 SGHRS, CDR2 YFSETQ. The CDR3 sequence: CASSLAVYQETQYF. In DNA form, the CDR3 reads TGCGCCAGCAGCTTGGCGGTGTACCAAGAGACCCAGTACTTC.

The rearrangement uses TRBV10-2 and TRBJ1-1, with 7 positions matching TRBD1. Germline CDR1 reads WSHSY; CDR2 reads SAAADI. This CDR3 comprises 14 residues. V lost 6 bases, J lost 9 bases, and 13 bases stayed unmatched. The CDR3 region is CASRVPGQPTKAFF. The DNA for the CDR3 is TGCGCCAGCAGGGTACCGGGACAGCCAACAAAAGCTTTCTTT.

This clonotype was seen many times. The CDR3 coding sequence is TGTGCCAGCAGCCAAGATCAGCAAGAGACCCAGTACTTC. Its protein product is CASSQDQQETQYF. The chain employs TRBV4-2 and TRBJ2-5, with D uncertain. The V gene lost 0 bases and the J gene lost 2 bases, with 4 bases spanning the gap. CDR1 LGHNA and CDR2 YNFKEQ come from the germline V gene. The CDR3 spans 13 residues.

The table lists this clonotype with many counts. The DNA for the CDR3 is TGTGCTAGTGGTTTGGCATTGGACGGTCCTCCCCTCCACTTT. This codes for CASGLALDGPPLHF. The chain carries TRBV12-5 and TRBJ1-6, with D unresolved. The V gene lost 1 base and the J gene lost 13 bases, with 14 bases spanning the gap. Germline CDR1 reads LGHNT; CDR2 reads FRNRAP. The CDR3 loop spans 14 amino acids.

The rearrangement uses TRBV7-9 and TRBJ1-4; TRBD1 agrees at 7 bases. After removal of 7 bases from V and 8 bases from J, the junction contained 10 bases not matched to a gene. CDR3 length: 14 amino acids. Looked up from germline, CDR1 is SEHNR and CDR2 is FQNEAQ (reference sequence). The CDR3 sequence is CASKNTGEGEKLFF. CDR3 coding DNA: TGTGCCAGCAAGAACACAGGGGAAGGGGAAAAACTGTTTTTT.

This clonotype was detected ten times or more. One end of the junction fails to match germline, which may point to a read error. The chain is built from TRBV10-3 and TRBJ1-4; 9 positions match TRBD1. There are 11 residues in the CDR3. Germline-derived CDR1 and CDR2 are ENHRY and SYGVKD. CDR3 coding DNA: TGTGCCATCAGTGACCGGGACAGGGAGGCCTTT. This sequence encodes CAISDRDREAF.

There are many counts of this clonotype. The J gene is TRBJ2-7, the V gene TRBV5-1; no clear D. V shed 0 bases and J shed 3 bases, with 7 bases lying between them. The CDR3 loop spans 13 amino acids. CDR1 and CDR2 (germline): SGHRS, YFSETQ. The CDR3 DNA reads TGCGCCAGCAGCTTGGAGCCTGGCTACGAGCAGTACTTC. This translates into CASSLEPGYEQYF.